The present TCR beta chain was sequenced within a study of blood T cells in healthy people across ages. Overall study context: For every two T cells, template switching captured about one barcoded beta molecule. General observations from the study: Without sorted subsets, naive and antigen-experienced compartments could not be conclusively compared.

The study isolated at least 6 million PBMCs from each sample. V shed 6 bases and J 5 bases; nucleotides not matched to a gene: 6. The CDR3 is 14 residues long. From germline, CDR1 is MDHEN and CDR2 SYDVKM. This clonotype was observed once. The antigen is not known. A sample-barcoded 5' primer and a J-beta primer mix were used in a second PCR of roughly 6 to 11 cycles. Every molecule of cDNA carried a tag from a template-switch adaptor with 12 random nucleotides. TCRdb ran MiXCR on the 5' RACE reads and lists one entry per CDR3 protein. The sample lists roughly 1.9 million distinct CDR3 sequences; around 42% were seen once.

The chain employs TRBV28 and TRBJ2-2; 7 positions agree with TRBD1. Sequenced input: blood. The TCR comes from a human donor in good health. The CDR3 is CASRPTGRTGELFF. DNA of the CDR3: TGTGCCAGCAGGCCGACAGGGCGTACCGGGGAGCTGTTTTTT.